This is a list of T cell receptor beta chains from one sample in a study of blood T cell repertoires in COVID-19. Profiled with immunoSEQ multiplex PCR; TCRdb holds only in-frame clones, not every one. Among fewer than 150,000 clones listed, around 76% were seen once. Sequencing was done on a sample of peripheral blood. Receptors were obtained from a human donor in a cohort sampled during active COVID-19. Both conserved end residues are part of each CDR3. The D gene is left open where the match is weak. Clone size is given for some rows only: seen once, a few or many times, or a class if the clone is expanded.

V,size,J,D,CDR3,DNA
TRBV4-2,NA,TRBJ2-1,NA,CASSLLGDFQFF,TGTGCCAGCAGCCTTCTGGGGGACTTTCAGTTCTTC
TRBV18,NA,TRBJ2-7,TRBD1,CASSGEGGHEQYF,TGTGCCAGCTCAGGTGAAGGGGGCCACGAGCAGTACTTC
TRBV11-2,NA,TRBJ2-5,NA,CASSFFPSGREETQYF,TGTGCCAGCAGCTTCTTTCCGTCGGGCAGGGAAGAGACCCAGTACTTC
TRBV6-1,NA,TRBJ2-1,NA,CASSDFNNEQFF,TGTGCCAGCAGTGATTTTAACAATGAGCAGTTCTTC
TRBV30,few,TRBJ2-7,TRBD1,CAWSVAAGQDYEQYF,TGTGCCTGGAGTGTAGCTGCGGGACAGGACTACGAGCAGTACTTC
TRBV2,few,TRBJ1-1,NA,CASRREVGTEAFF,TGTGCCAGCCGCAGGGAGGTCGGCACTGAAGCTTTCTTT
TRBV25-1,NA,TRBJ1-2,NA,CASSGPGANYGYTF,TGTGCCAGCAGTGGCCCAGGGGCTAACTATGGCTACACCTTC
TRBV7-9,once,TRBJ1-1,NA,CASSLTGLAAEAFF,TGTGCCAGCAGCTTAACAGGGTTGGCCGCTGAAGCTTTCTTT
TRBV19,NA,TRBJ1-6,NA,CASSMTAAAYSYNSPLHF,TGTGCCAGTAGTATGACGGCGGCAGCATACTCCTATAATTCACCCCTCCACTTT
TRBV5-8,NA,TRBJ2-2,NA,CASSYLTGELFF,TGTGCCAGCAGCTATCTCACCGGGGAGCTGTTTTTT
TRBV28,NA,TRBJ1-2,NA,CASSLRTISGYTF,TGTGCCAGCAGTTTACGGACAATCAGTGGCTACACCTTC
TRBV7-9,NA,TRBJ1-4,TRBD1,CASSLTGTGSEKLFF,TGTGCCAGCAGCTTGACCGGGACAGGGAGTGAAAAACTGTTTTTT
TRBV15,NA,TRBJ2-7,TRBD2,CATRGDYSYEQYF,TGTGCCACGCGTGGGGACTACTCCTACGAGCAGTACTTC
TRBV28,NA,TRBJ2-1,TRBD1,CASRYYRGRGYNEQFF,TGTGCCAGCCGGTATTACAGGGGGCGCGGATACAATGAGCAGTTCTTC
TRBV19,NA,TRBJ1-4,TRBD1,CASRPGQGEKLFF,TGTGCCAGTAGGCCGGGACAGGGTGAAAAACTGTTTTTT
TRBV5-1,NA,TRBJ2-6,TRBD1,CASSWGPTGGFFGANVLTF,TGCGCCAGCAGCTGGGGACCGACAGGGGGGTTTTTTGGGGCCAACGTCCTGACTTTC
TRBV28,NA,TRBJ2-7,TRBD1,CASSSGTGDSYEQYF,TGTGCCAGCAGTTCTGGGACAGGTGACTCCTACGAGCAGTACTTC
TRBV5-8,NA,TRBJ2-1,TRBD1,CASSVGTGGLNEQFF,TGTGCCAGCAGCGTCGGGACAGGGGGCCTCAATGAGCAGTTCTTC
TRBV18,NA,TRBJ1-1,TRBD1,CASSQGALNGAFF,TGTGCCAGCTCACAGGGGGCGCTGAATGGAGCTTTCTTT
TRBV27,NA,TRBJ2-3,NA,CASRLSPDTQYF,TGTGCCAGCAGGCTTAGTCCAGATACGCAGTATTTT
TRBV9,NA,TRBJ2-7,TRBD1,CASSAMQGAYEQYF,TGTGCCAGCAGCGCGATGCAGGGGGCCTACGAGCAGTACTTC
TRBV4-1,NA,TRBJ2-1,TRBD2,CASSQGRGASVEQFF,TGCGCCAGCAGCCAAGGGCGGGGGGCATCCGTTGAGCAGTTCTTC
TRBV10-3,few,TRBJ1-1,NA,CAIQQGEVTEAFF,TGTGCCATTCAACAGGGTGAAGTAACTGAAGCTTTCTTT
TRBV6-5,NA,TRBJ1-5,NA,CASASTGNQPQHF,TGTGCCAGCGCCTCCACAGGCAATCAGCCCCAGCATTTT
TRBV5-4,NA,TRBJ1-6,TRBD1,CASSSATGGGSPLHF,TGTGCCAGCAGCTCGGCGACAGGGGGGGGCTCACCCCTCCACTTT
TRBV19,few,TRBJ1-5,NA,CASSLHRDQPQHF,TGTGCCAGTAGTCTTCACAGAGATCAGCCCCAGCATTTT
TRBV24-1,NA,TRBJ1-4,TRBD1,CATSEAGTGDEKLFF,TGTGCCACCAGTGAAGCCGGGACAGGGGATGAAAAACTGTTTTTT
TRBV4-2,NA,TRBJ1-3,NA,CASSQDWGGVAGNTIYF,TGTGCCAGCAGCCAAGATTGGGGCGGTGTGGCTGGAAACACCATATATTTT
TRBV27,NA,TRBJ1-5,NA,CASSFQGREPQHF,TGTGCCAGCAGTTTTCAGGGTCGAGAGCCCCAGCATTTT
TRBV5-1,once,TRBJ1-3,NA,CASSLELQASGNTIYF,TGCGCCAGCAGCTTGGAGTTGCAAGCTTCTGGAAACACCATATATTTT
TRBV9,NA,TRBJ1-2,NA,CASSVGVQPYGYTF,TGTGCCAGCAGCGTAGGAGTGCAACCCTATGGCTACACCTTC
TRBV5-6,NA,TRBJ2-7,TRBD1,CASSRTRTGVSYEQYF,TGTGCCAGCAGCCGGACACGGACAGGGGTGTCCTACGAGCAGTACTTC
TRBV18,NA,TRBJ2-2,NA,CASSPRTPNTGELFF,TGTGCCAGCTCACCTAGGACACCAAACACCGGGGAGCTGTTTTTT
TRBV5-1,few,TRBJ2-1,TRBD1,CASSPSRDRWSSYNEQFF,TGCGCCAGCAGCCCGTCCCGGGACAGGTGGAGCTCCTACAATGAGCAGTTCTTC
TRBV6-1,NA,TRBJ2-2,NA,CASSERPGTGELFF,TGTGCCAGCAGTGAACGACCCGGGACCGGGGAGCTGTTTTTT
TRBV5-8,NA,TRBJ2-7,NA,CASSFQFVAEQYF,TGTGCCAGCAGCTTCCAGTTTGTTGCCGAGCAGTACTTC
TRBV19,NA,TRBJ1-2,NA,CASSSGEVFGNYGYTF,TGTGCCAGTAGTTCGGGGGAGGTATTCGGGAACTATGGCTACACCTTC
TRBV15,NA,TRBJ2-3,NA,CATSRDRAGKDTQYF,TGTGCCACCAGCAGAGATAGGGCAGGGAAAGATACGCAGTATTTT
TRBV5-1,NA,TRBJ1-6,NA,CASAPGGNSPLHF,TGCGCCAGCGCCCCGGGGGGGAATTCACCCCTCCACTTT
TRBV27,NA,TRBJ2-1,TRBD1,CASHRQGKNGQGEFF,TGTGCCAGCCATCGACAGGGAAAAAATGGCCAAGGGGAGTTCTTC
TRBV5-8,few,TRBJ1-5,TRBD1,CAGRGTGVFSQPQHF,TGTGCCGGAAGGGGGACAGGGGTCTTCAGTCAGCCCCAGCATTTT
TRBV5-8,NA,TRBJ2-7,NA,CASSLTGGDEQYF,TGTGCCAGCAGCTTGACAGGGGGGGACGAGCAGTACTTC
TRBV13,NA,TRBJ1-6,NA,CASSLAADSDSPLHF,TGTGCCAGCAGCTTAGCGGCTGACTCCGATTCACCCCTCCACTTT
TRBV28,NA,TRBJ2-7,TRBD1,CASSGTGTSYEQYF,TGTGCCAGCAGCGGGACAGGGACCTCCTACGAGCAGTACTTC